One sample yielded the 5 T cell receptor beta chains listed below, sequenced in a study of tumor and adjacent non-tumor tissue in lung cancer. The library came from three nested PCR rounds adapted from ARM-PCR protocols. TCRdb called the multiplex PCR reads again in MiXCR, with one record for every CDR3 protein. The data hold about 48,000 distinct CDR3 sequences, with 55% to 65% observed a single time. No cell sorting was done before RNA was extracted from the tissue. More than 3 cm separated this lung sample from the edge of the tumor. Sample: distant non-tumor lung tissue. The receptors were sampled from a woman aged 70-85 years with non-small cell lung cancer.

This clonotype appeared a few times. This chain links TRBV2 with TRBJ2-3; no definite D call. Trimming removed 7 bases at V and 2 bases at J, with 10 bases between. CDR3 length: 13 amino acids. The V gene's germline CDR1 is SNHLY and CDR2 FYNNEI. CDR3 DNA sequence: TGTGCCAGCACGATTGGTACCACAGATACGCAGTATTTT. The encoded protein is CASTIGTTDTQYF.

On this clonotype: The junction departs from the called germline gene at one end, perhaps through a read error. The chain recombines TRBV4-1 with TRBJ1-1; D call uncertain. The CDR3 covers 14 residues. CDR1 is MGHRA, CDR2 YSYEKL, per germline. The CDR3 is CASNQRTENTEAFF. The DNA for the CDR3 is TGCGCCAGCAACCAACGTACAGAGAATACTGAAGCTTTCTTT.

This clonotype has just a few counts. It may be a read error: a sequence one base away is much more abundant. This chain joins TRBV12-3 or TRBV12-4 and TRBJ2-7; D unclear. CDR3 length: 11 amino acids. Here the CDR3 reads CGSRFSYEQYF. For the CDR3, the DNA is TGTGGCAGCAGATTCTCCTACGAGCAGTACTTC.

In regard to this clonotype: At one boundary the junction diverges from the germline segment, which might be a read error. This sequence joins TRBV4-1 and TRBJ1-2; D may be TRBD1 (6 bases). The CDR3 totals 17 residues. Per the germline V gene, CDR1 is MGHRA and CDR2 is YSYEKL. The CDR3 is CASCQAFSGHLNYGYTF. The CDR3 nucleotides read TGCGCCAGCTGCCAAGCCTTTTCGGGACACCTAAACTATGGCTACACCTTC.

The chain is built from TRBV29-1 and TRBJ1-2, with 7 bases fitting TRBD1. CDR1 is SQVTM and CDR2 is ANQGSEA in the germline V gene. This CDR3 is 17 amino acids long. Trimming took 6 bases from V and 0 from J; bases not matched to a gene: 16. CDR3 residues: CSVTPRQGRTANYGYTF. In DNA form, the CDR3 reads TGCAGCGTGACACCGAGACAGGGACGTACCGCTAACTATGGCTACACCTTC.